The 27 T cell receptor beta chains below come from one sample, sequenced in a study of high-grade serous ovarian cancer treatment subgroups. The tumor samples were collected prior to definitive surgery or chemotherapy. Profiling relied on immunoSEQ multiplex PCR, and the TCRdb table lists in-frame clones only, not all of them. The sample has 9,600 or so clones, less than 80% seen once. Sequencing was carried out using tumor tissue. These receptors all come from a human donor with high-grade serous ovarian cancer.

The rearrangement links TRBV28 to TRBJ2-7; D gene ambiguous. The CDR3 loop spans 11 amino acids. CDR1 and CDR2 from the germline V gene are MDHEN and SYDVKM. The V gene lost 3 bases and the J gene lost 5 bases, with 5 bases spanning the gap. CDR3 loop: CASSFFNEQYF. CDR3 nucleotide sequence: TGTGCCAGCAGTTTCTTCAACGAGCAGTACTTC.

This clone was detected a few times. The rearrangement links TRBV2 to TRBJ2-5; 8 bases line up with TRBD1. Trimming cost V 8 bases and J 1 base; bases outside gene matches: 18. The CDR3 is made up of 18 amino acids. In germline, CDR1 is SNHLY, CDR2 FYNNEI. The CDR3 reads CASRSVGWWTGTQETQYF. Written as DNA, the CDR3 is TGTGCCAGCCGCTCCGTCGGTTGGTGGACAGGGACCCAAGAGACCCAGTACTTC.

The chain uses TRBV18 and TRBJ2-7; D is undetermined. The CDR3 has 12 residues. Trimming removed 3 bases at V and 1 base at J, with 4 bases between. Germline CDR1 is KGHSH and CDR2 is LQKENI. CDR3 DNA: TGTGCCAGCTCACCCGCGTCCTACGAGCAGTACTTC. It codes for CASSPASYEQYF.

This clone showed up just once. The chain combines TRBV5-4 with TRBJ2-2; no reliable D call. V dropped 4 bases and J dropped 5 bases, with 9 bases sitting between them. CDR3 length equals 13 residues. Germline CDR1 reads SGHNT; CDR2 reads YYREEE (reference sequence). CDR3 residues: CASSHDWTGELFF. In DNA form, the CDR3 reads TGTGCCAGCAGCCATGACTGGACCGGGGAGCTGTTTTTT.

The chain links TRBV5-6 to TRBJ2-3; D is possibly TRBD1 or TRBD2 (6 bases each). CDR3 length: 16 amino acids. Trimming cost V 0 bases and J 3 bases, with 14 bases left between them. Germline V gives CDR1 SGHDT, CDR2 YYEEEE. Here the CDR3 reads CASSLVSGARTDTQYF. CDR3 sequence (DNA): TGTGCCAGCAGCTTGGTGTCGGGGGCAAGGACAGATACGCAGTATTTT.

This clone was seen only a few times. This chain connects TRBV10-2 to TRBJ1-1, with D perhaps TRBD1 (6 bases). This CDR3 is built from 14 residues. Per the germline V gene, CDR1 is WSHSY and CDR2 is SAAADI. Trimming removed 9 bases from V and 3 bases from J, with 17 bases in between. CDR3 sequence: CASHPGALDTEAFF. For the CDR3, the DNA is TGCGCCAGTCACCCAGGGGCCCTGGACACTGAAGCTTTCTTT.

The CDR3 loop reads CASSTTGIGEQYF. The CDR3 DNA follows: TGTGCCAGCTCAACCACAGGGATCGGCGAGCAGTACTTC. The rearrangement links TRBV2 to TRBJ2-7; the D gene is possibly TRBD1 (6 bases). This CDR3 has 13 amino acids. Germline CDR1 is SNHLY and CDR2 is FYNNEI. The V end was cut by 8 bases, the J end by 6 bases, with 17 bases between. The variable domain in full, with the rest retrieved from reference TRBV2 and TRBJ2-7, is EPEVTQTPSHQVTQMGQEVILRCVPISNHLYFYWYRQILGQKVEFLVSFYNNEISEKSEIFDDQFSVERPDGSNFTLKIRSTKLEDSAMYFCASSTTGIGEQYFGPGTRLTVT.

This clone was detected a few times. CDR3 DNA: TGCGCCAGCAGCTTGGAAGTGATTGGTGAGCAGTTCTTC. Amino acid sequence: CASSLEVIGEQFF. The V gene is TRBV5-1, the J gene TRBJ2-1; D gene unclear. The CDR3 length is 13 residues. The germline CDR1 and CDR2 sequences are SGHRS and YFSETQ. V lost 0 bases to trimming and J lost 9 bases, with 10 bases between them.

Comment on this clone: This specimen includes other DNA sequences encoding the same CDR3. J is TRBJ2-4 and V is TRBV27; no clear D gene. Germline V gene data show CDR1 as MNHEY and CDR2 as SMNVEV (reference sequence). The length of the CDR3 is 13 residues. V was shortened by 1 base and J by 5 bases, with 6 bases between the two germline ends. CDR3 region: CASSLLNENIQYF. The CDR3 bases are TGTGCCAGCAGTTTATTGAATGAAAACATTCAGTACTTC.

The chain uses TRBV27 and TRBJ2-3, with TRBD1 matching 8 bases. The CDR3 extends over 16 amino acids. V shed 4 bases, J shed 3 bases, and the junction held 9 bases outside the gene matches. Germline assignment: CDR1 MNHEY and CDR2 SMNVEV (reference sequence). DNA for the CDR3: TGTGCCAGCAGTTCCTACTCAAGGACAGGGACAGATACGCAGTATTTT. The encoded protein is CASSSYSRTGTDTQYF.

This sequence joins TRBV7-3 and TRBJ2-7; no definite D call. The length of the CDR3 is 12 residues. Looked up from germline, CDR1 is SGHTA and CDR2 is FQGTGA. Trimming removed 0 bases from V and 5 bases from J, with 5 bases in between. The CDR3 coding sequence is TGTGCCAGCAGCTTAACGATCCACGAGCAGTACTTC. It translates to CASSLTIHEQYF.

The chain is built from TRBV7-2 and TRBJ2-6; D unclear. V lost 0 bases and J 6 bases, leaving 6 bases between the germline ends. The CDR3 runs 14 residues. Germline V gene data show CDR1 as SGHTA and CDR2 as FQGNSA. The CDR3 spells CASSLAALANVLTF. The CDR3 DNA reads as TGTGCCAGCAGCTTAGCGGCTTTGGCCAACGTCCTGACTTTC.

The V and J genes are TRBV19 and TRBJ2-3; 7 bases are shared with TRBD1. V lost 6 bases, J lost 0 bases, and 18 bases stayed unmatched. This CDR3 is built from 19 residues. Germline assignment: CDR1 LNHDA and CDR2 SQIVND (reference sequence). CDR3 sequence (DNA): TGTGCCAGTAGCCACCATCGACAGGGTGGGTCGACTAGCACAGATACGCAGTATTTT. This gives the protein CASSHHRQGGSTSTDTQYF.

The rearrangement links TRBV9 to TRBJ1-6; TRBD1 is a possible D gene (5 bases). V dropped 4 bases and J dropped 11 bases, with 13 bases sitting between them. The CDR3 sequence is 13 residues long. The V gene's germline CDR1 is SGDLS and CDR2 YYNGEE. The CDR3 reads CASSRGDGTPLHF. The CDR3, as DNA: TGTGCCAGCAGCCGGGGGGACGGCACACCCCTCCACTTT. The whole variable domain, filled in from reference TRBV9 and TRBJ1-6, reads DSGVTQTPKHLITATGQRVTLRCSPRSGDLSVYWYQQSLDQGLQFLIQYYNGEERAKGNILERFSAQQFPDLHSELNLSSLELGDSALYFCASSRGDGTPLHFGNGTRLTVT.

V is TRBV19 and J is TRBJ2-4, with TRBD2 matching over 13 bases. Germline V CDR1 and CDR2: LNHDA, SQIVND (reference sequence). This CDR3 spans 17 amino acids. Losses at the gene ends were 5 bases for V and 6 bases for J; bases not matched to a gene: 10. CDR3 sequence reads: CASSSGLAGERRNIQYF. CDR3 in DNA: TGTGCCAGTAGTTCAGGACTAGCGGGAGAAAGAAGAAACATTCAGTACTTC.

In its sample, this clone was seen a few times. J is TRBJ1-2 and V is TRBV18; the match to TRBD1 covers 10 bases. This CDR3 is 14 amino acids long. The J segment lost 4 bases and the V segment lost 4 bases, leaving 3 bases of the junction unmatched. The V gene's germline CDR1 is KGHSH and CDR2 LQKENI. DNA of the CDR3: TGTGCCAGCTCACGGGACAGGGGCGGCTATGGCTACACCTTC. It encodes CASSRDRGGYGYTF.

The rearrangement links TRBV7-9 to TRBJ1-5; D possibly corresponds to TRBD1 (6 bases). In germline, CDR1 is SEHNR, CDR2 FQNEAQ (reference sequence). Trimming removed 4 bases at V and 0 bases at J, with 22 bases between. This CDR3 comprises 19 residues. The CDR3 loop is CASSSSMGARGSSNQPQHF. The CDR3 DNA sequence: TGTGCCAGCAGCTCCTCTATGGGGGCGCGGGGGTCTAGCAATCAGCCCCAGCATTTT.

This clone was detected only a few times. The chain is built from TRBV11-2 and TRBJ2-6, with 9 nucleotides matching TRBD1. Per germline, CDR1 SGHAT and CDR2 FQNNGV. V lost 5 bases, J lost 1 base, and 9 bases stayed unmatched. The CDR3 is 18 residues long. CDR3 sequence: CASSPLTGGGSGANVLTF. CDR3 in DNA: TGTGCCAGCAGCCCCTTGACAGGGGGAGGGTCTGGGGCCAACGTCCTGACTTTC.

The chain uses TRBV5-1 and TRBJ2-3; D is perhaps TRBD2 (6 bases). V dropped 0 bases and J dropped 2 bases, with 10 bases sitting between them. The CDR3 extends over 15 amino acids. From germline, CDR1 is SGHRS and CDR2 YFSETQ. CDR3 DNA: TGCGCCAGCAGCTTGGCAGGGACTCACACAGATACGCAGTATTTT. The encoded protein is CASSLAGTHTDTQYF.

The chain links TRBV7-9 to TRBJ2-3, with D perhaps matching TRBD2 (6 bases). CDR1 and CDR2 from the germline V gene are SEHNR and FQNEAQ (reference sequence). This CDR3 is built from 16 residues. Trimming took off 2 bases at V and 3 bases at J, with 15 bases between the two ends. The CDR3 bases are TGTGCCAGCAGCTTATTTCTGGGGACTGTTACAGATACGCAGTATTTT. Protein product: CASSLFLGTVTDTQYF. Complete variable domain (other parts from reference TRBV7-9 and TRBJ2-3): DTGVSQNPRHKITKRGQNVTFRCDPISEHNRLYWYRQTLGQGPEFLTYFQNEAQLEKSRLLSDRFSAERPKGSFSTLEIQRTEQGDSAMYLCASSLFLGTVTDTQYFGPGTRLTVL.

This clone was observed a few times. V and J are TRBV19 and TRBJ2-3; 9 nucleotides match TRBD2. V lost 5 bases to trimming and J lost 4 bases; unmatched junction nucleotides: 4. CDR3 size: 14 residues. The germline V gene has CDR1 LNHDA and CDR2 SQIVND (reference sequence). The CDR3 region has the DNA TGTGCCAGTAGTGAGGTAGCGGGAGCAGATACGCAGTATTTT. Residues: CASSEVAGADTQYF.

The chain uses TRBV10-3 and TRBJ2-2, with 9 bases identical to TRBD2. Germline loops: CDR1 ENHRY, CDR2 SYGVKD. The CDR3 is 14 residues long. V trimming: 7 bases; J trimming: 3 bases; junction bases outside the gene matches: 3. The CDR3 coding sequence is TGTGCCATCAATGGCGGGGGGGACACCGGGGAGCTGTTTTTT. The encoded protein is CAINGGGDTGELFF.

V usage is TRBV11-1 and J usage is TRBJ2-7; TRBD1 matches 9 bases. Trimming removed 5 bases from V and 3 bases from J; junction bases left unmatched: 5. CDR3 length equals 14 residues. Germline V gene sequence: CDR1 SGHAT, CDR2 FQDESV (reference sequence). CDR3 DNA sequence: TGTGCCAGCAGCAACGGACAGGGGAACTACGAGCAGTACTTC. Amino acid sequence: CASSNGQGNYEQYF.

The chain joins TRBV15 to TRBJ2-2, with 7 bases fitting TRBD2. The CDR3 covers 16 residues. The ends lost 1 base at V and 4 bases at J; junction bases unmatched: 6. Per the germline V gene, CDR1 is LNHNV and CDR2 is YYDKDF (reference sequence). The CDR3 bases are TGTGCCACCAGCAGAGTTATGCGGGAGTTCACCGGGGAGCTGTTTTTT. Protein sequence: CATSRVMREFTGELFF.

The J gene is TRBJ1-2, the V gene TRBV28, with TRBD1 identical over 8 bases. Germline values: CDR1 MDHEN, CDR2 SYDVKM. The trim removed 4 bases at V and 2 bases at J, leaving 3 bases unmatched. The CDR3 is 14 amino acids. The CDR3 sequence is CASSWTGKNYGYTF. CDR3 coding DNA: TGTGCCAGCAGTTGGACAGGGAAAAACTATGGCTACACCTTC.

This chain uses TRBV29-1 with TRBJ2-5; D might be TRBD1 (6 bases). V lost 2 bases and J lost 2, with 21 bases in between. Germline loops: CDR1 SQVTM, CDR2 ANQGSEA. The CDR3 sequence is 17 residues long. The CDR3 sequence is CSVEKVGVGTSQETQYF. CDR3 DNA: TGCAGCGTTGAAAAGGTTGGGGTCGGGACATCTCAAGAGACCCAGTACTTC.

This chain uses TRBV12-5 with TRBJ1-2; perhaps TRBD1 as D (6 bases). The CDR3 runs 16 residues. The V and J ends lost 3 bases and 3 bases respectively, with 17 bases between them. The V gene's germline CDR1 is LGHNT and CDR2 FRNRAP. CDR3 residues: CASGFRGGEADYGYTF. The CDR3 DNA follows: TGTGCTAGTGGTTTTAGGGGGGGCGAGGCAGACTATGGCTACACCTTC.